This T cell receptor beta chain derives from a study of OX40 agonist ivuxolimab in advanced cancers. Broadly, across the study: Ivuxolimab, which targeted the costimulatory receptor OX40 (CD134), was an agonistic, fully human IgG2 monoclonal antibody. Intravenous ivuxolimab was administered to patients every 2 weeks at six dose levels: 0.01, 0.1, 0.3, 1.5, 3 and 10 mg/kg. Of the approximately 54 patients in dose escalation, about 20 had hepatocellular carcinoma, some 15 had melanoma, 9 had renal cell carcinoma and 9 had head and neck cancer. A male proportion of roughly 85% and a mean age of approximately 61 years, ranging from about 23 to 90, were recorded for the dose-escalation cohort. Prior anti-PD-1, anti-PD-L1 or anti-CTLA-4 therapy was permitted, and 35% to 40% of dose-escalation patients had received checkpoint inhibitors. Partial responses occurred in three dose-escalation patients, of whom one had hepatocellular carcinoma and two had cutaneous melanoma. Peripheral TCRbeta sequencing was intended to test whether TCR sequence diversity was altered and clonal T-cell expansion was caused by ivuxolimab. The paper reports the monotherapy dose-escalation portion (N = 52 patients) of the phase I ivuxolimab trial.

On this clone: Its specific antigen is unknown. Per-base quality was not reported, and no clone a single base away is much larger than it.

Patients with a history of autoimmune disease or receiving systemic immunosuppression were excluded from the trial. Peripheral blood for TCR sequencing was collected from all dose cohorts at baseline, on cycle 4 day 1, and on cycle 7 day 1. Samples came from an open-label, multicenter, first-in-human phase I dose-escalation trial of ivuxolimab. The trial enrolled adults with locally advanced or metastatic head and neck squamous cell, hepatocellular, melanoma or renal cell carcinoma. Before TCR sequencing, CD4+ T cells and CD8+ T cells were sorted from peripheral blood as separate populations. For sequencing of the TCRbeta CDR3 region, genomic DNA was extracted from the sorted cells. The immunoSEQ Assay was used for sequencing of TCRbeta CDR3 regions. Imported from immuneACCESS, the table was reduced by TCRdb to in-frame sequences with V and J called. These copies leave out some clones; in studies compared against another copy, an unresolved V gene accounts for under half, and the cause of the remainder is not known. The sample profile shows 75,000 to 95,000 clones; about 85% of them were found once. The leading ten clones occupy 2.5% to 3.5% of the sample.

The paper as a whole reports these results and caveats: At doses of 0.1 to 3.0 mg/kg, clonal expansion of both CD4+ and CD8+ T cells in blood was seen between baseline and week 6. Low levels of normalized T-cell clonal expansion were also seen in some nonresponding patients. Partial responders in the 0.1-3.0 mg/kg groups had among the lowest normalized peripheral clonal expansion, especially among CD8+ T cells. After ivuxolimab, CD8+ T cells had more expanded clones than CD4+ T cells on average. The antigen specificity of the clonally expanded peripheral T cells was not determined.

The clonotype was recovered from an adult with an advanced solid tumor such as melanoma, head and neck, liver or kidney cancer. Material: CD4+ or CD8+ T cells sorted from blood, obtained in a trial of the OX40 agonist ivuxolimab.

The DNA reads as follows: TGTGCCAGCAGTTTAATAACAGGGACGAACACTGAAGCTTTCTTT. This yields the protein CASSLITGTNTEAFF. The chain is assembled from TRBV28 and TRBJ1-1; matching of 6 bases hints at TRBD1 as the D gene. Taken from the germline V gene, the CDR1 and CDR2 loops are MDHEN and SYDVKM. A distance of 11 bases separates the germline ends of V and J, which lose 2 bases and 1 base respectively. The CDR3, cysteine through phenylalanine, is 15 amino acids long. Only CDR3 DNA is held: 45 bases, read in frame from base 1.